The rows below give T cell receptor beta chains drawn from one sample of a study of blood T cell repertoires in COVID-19. Only in-frame clones appear in the TCRdb table, and some are missing; sequencing was by immunoSEQ multiplex PCR. In the table there are tens of thousands of clones, more than 85% of which are singletons. Material: peripheral blood. The receptors here all came from a human donor in a cohort sampled during active COVID-19. Both conserved end residues are part of each CDR3. The D gene is left open where the match is weak. Only part of the rows carry a size: once, few, many, or a class if the clone is expanded.

size: -; V: TRBV10-3; D: TRBD1; J: TRBJ1-1; DNA: TGTGCCATCAGACCGGGACAGGGGCGTGAAGCTTTCTTT; CDR3: CAIRPGQGREAFF
size: -; V: TRBV4-1; D: TRBD1; J: TRBJ1-1; DNA: TGCGCCAGCAGCCAAGCGGGACAGGGGGCCACTGAAGCTTTCTTT; CDR3: CASSQAGQGATEAFF
size: -; V: TRBV6-4; D: TRBD2; J: TRBJ2-3; DNA: TGTGCCAGCAGTGCTACTAGCGGGAGGGCCGATACGCAGTATTTT; CDR3: CASSATSGRADTQYF
size: -; V: TRBV11-2; D: -; J: TRBJ1-6; DNA: TGTGCCAGCAGTCCGGGACTGCCGAATTCACCCCTCCACTTT; CDR3: CASSPGLPNSPLHF
size: -; V: TRBV4-1; D: TRBD1; J: TRBJ1-5; DNA: TGCGCCAGCAGCCGGGACAGGGAGGTGAGCAATCAGCCCCAGCATTTT; CDR3: CASSRDREVSNQPQHF
size: -; V: TRBV9; D: -; J: TRBJ2-1; DNA: TGTGCCAGCAGCGTAGGATCCCCTAGCTCCTACAATGAGCAGTTCTTC; CDR3: CASSVGSPSSYNEQFF
size: -; V: TRBV4-1; D: TRBD2; J: TRBJ2-1; DNA: TGCGCCAGCAGCCAAGGACTAGCGGGGAGCTACAATGAGCAGTTCTTC; CDR3: CASSQGLAGSYNEQFF
size: -; V: TRBV18; D: -; J: TRBJ2-3; DNA: TGTGCCAGCTCACCACCGCAGGGTCATGCAGATACGCAGTATTTT; CDR3: CASSPPQGHADTQYF
size: -; V: TRBV5-6; D: TRBD2; J: TRBJ2-2; DNA: TGTGCCAGCAGCTTGAGGCGGGAGGGCACCGGGGAGCTGTTTTTT; CDR3: CASSLRREGTGELFF
size: once; V: TRBV2; D: TRBD1; J: TRBJ1-1; DNA: TGTGCCAGCAGCGCCTACCGGGACAGGGAAGCTTTCTTT; CDR3: CASSAYRDREAFF
size: -; V: TRBV7-9; D: -; J: TRBJ2-7; DNA: TGTGCCAGCAGCCTGGGGAAGGGGTCCTACGAGCAGTACTTC; CDR3: CASSLGKGSYEQYF
size: -; V: TRBV5-1; D: TRBD2; J: TRBJ2-1; DNA: TGCGCCAGCAGCTCCCCTAGCGGTCAGCGGGTTGGGAATGAGCAGTTCTTC; CDR3: CASSSPSGQRVGNEQFF
size: -; V: TRBV4-1; D: -; J: TRBJ2-5; DNA: TGCGCCAGCAGCCTAATTCCGGCAGGGGAATATTTAGAGACCCAGTACTTC; CDR3: CASSLIPAGEYLETQYF
size: -; V: TRBV2; D: TRBD1; J: TRBJ1-2; DNA: TGTGCCAGCAGTGTTATCTGGACAGGGCCATTTCTTGGCTACACCTTC; CDR3: CASSVIWTGPFLGYTF
size: -; V: TRBV2; D: TRBD2; J: TRBJ2-7; DNA: TGTGCCAGCAGTGAGCGGGGGAGCTCCTACGAGCAGTACTTC; CDR3: CASSERGSSYEQYF
size: -; V: TRBV12-3/TRBV12-4; D: TRBD1; J: TRBJ1-6; DNA: TGTGCCAGCAGAGATACAGGGGAACCCCTCCACTTT; CDR3: CASRDTGEPLHF
size: -; V: TRBV6-5; D: -; J: TRBJ2-3; DNA: TGTGCCAGCGACAGTGGATTAAGCACAGATACGCAGTATTTT; CDR3: CASDSGLSTDTQYF
size: -; V: TRBV19; D: TRBD1; J: TRBJ2-7; DNA: TGTGCCAGTAGTACCGGGACAGCAGGCGAGCAGTACTTC; CDR3: CASSTGTAGEQYF
size: -; V: TRBV6-6; D: -; J: TRBJ1-2; DNA: TGTGCCAGCAGGCAACAGGGTACTGGCTACACCTTC; CDR3: CASRQQGTGYTF
size: -; V: TRBV11-1; D: -; J: TRBJ2-7; DNA: TGTGCCAGCAGCTTTGCCAGGAACTCCTACGAGCAGTACTTC; CDR3: CASSFARNSYEQYF
size: -; V: TRBV24-1; D: -; J: TRBJ1-1; DNA: TGTGCCACCAGAGGACAGACCACTGAAGCTTTCTTT; CDR3: CATRGQTTEAFF
size: -; V: TRBV6-2/TRBV6-3; D: TRBD1; J: TRBJ2-7; DNA: TGTGCCAGCAGCCGGACAGGAGCGTCTTACGAGCAGTACTTC; CDR3: CASSRTGASYEQYF
size: -; V: TRBV9; D: TRBD2; J: TRBJ2-7; DNA: TGTGCCAGCAGCGTACCGATCGGTTCTAGCGGAACCTACGAGCAGTACTTC; CDR3: CASSVPIGSSGTYEQYF
size: -; V: TRBV18; D: TRBD1; J: TRBJ1-1; DNA: TGTGCCAGCTCACCGGACAGGGGGCCGAACACTGAAGCTTTCTTT; CDR3: CASSPDRGPNTEAFF
size: -; V: TRBV5-1; D: TRBD1; J: TRBJ2-3; DNA: TGCGCCAGCTATAACAGGGGAAGAAGCACAGATACGCAGTATTTT; CDR3: CASYNRGRSTDTQYF
size: -; V: TRBV19; D: -; J: TRBJ2-3; DNA: TGTGCCAGTAGTATCCTGGCTGGCACAGATACGCAGTATTTT; CDR3: CASSILAGTDTQYF
size: -; V: TRBV10-3; D: -; J: TRBJ2-6; DNA: TGTGCCATCAGTGAGTCGAGCTGGGGCACTGGGGCCAACGTCCTGACTTTC; CDR3: CAISESSWGTGANVLTF
size: -; V: TRBV27; D: TRBD1; J: TRBJ2-1; DNA: TGTGCCAGCAGCCACGACAGGGGGTTAGGCAATGAGCAGTTCTTC; CDR3: CASSHDRGLGNEQFF
size: -; V: TRBV6-5; D: -; J: TRBJ1-3; DNA: TGTGCCAGCAGTTACGGGAGAGACTCTGGAAACACCATATATTTT; CDR3: CASSYGRDSGNTIYF
size: -; V: TRBV15; D: TRBD1; J: TRBJ1-2; DNA: TGTGCCACCAGCGAAGAAGTACAGGGGCGCAGTGGCTACACCTTC; CDR3: CATSEEVQGRSGYTF
size: -; V: TRBV5-1; D: TRBD1; J: TRBJ2-7; DNA: TGCGCCAGCAGCTTGGGGATTGGCCGGGACAGGTCCTACGAGCAGTACTTC; CDR3: CASSLGIGRDRSYEQYF
size: -; V: TRBV5-5; D: TRBD1; J: TRBJ2-7; DNA: TGTGCCAGCAACCTTTTCTTTGGGACAGGGGGCGAGCAGTACTTC; CDR3: CASNLFFGTGGEQYF
size: -; V: TRBV27; D: -; J: TRBJ1-2; DNA: TGTGCCAGCAGTCCCGGGACTTCTTATGGCTACACCTTC; CDR3: CASSPGTSYGYTF
size: -; V: TRBV29-1; D: TRBD1; J: TRBJ1-1; DNA: TGCAGCGTTGGACGACAGGGGCTTGAAGCTTTCTTT; CDR3: CSVGRQGLEAFF
size: -; V: TRBV19; D: TRBD1; J: TRBJ2-1; DNA: TGTGCCAGTAGTACCGGGACAGGGGGTAGGAATGAGCAGTTCTTC; CDR3: CASSTGTGGRNEQFF
size: few; V: TRBV5-6; D: TRBD2; J: TRBJ2-1; DNA: TGTGCCAGCGGCCATAGCGGGAGTCCCTACAATGAGCAGTTCTTC; CDR3: CASGHSGSPYNEQFF
size: -; V: TRBV7-9; D: -; J: TRBJ1-1; DNA: TGTGCCAGCAGCTTAGTCATGGGAGGGGACACTGAAGCTTTCTTT; CDR3: CASSLVMGGDTEAFF
size: -; V: TRBV29-1; D: -; J: TRBJ1-4; DNA: TGCAGCGTTGATCAGGGAGGGGGGGAAAAACTGTTTTTT; CDR3: CSVDQGGGEKLFF
size: -; V: TRBV7-9; D: TRBD2; J: TRBJ2-1; DNA: TGTGCCAGCAGCAAGACTAGCGGGGCCTACAATGAGCAGTTCTTC; CDR3: CASSKTSGAYNEQFF
size: -; V: TRBV10-3; D: TRBD2; J: TRBJ2-1; DNA: TGTGCCATCAGTGAAGCCGGGACTAGCGGGAGGGACTCCTACAATGAGCAGTTCTTC; CDR3: CAISEAGTSGRDSYNEQFF
size: once; V: TRBV5-5; D: -; J: TRBJ2-1; DNA: TGTGCCAGCAGCTTGTTGGCTACAGGATCTACCTACAATGAGCAGTTCTTC; CDR3: CASSLLATGSTYNEQFF
size: -; V: TRBV12-3/TRBV12-4; D: -; J: TRBJ2-5; DNA: TGTGCCAGCAGATCTACAGTCCAAGAGACCCAGTACTTC; CDR3: CASRSTVQETQYF
size: -; V: TRBV7-3; D: TRBD1; J: TRBJ2-3; DNA: TGTGCCAGCAGCTTACAAGGGGGCTTCGCAGATACGCAGTATTTT; CDR3: CASSLQGGFADTQYF
size: -; V: TRBV5-4; D: -; J: TRBJ2-7; DNA: TGTGCCAGCAGCTCGACTAGTCCCCACGAGCAGTACTTC; CDR3: CASSSTSPHEQYF
size: -; V: TRBV5-4; D: TRBD1; J: TRBJ1-3; DNA: TGTGCCGCCGGACAGGAGGTGGCTGGAAACACCATATATTTT; CDR3: CAAGQEVAGNTIYF
size: -; V: TRBV18; D: -; J: TRBJ2-7; DNA: TGTGCCAGCTCACCAGGAACAGATTCGTACGAGCAGTACTTC; CDR3: CASSPGTDSYEQYF
size: -; V: TRBV30; D: -; J: TRBJ1-1; DNA: TGTGCCTGGAGCCGTCTCGGTCCGAACACTGAAGCTTTCTTT; CDR3: CAWSRLGPNTEAFF
size: -; V: TRBV29-1; D: TRBD2; J: TRBJ2-5; DNA: TGCAGCGTTGAATATCGTGAGGGTGGACTAGCCAAAGAGACCCAGTACTTC; CDR3: CSVEYREGGLAKETQYF
size: -; V: TRBV3-1/TRBV3-2; D: TRBD2; J: TRBJ2-1; DNA: TGTGCCAGCAGCCGGGTCGGGGGGAGGGCCTACAATGAGCAGTTCTTC; CDR3: CASSRVGGRAYNEQFF